This is a list of T cell receptor beta chains from one sample in a study of response to subunit inactivated influenza vaccine. MiXCR, applied by TCRdb to the RT-PCR reads, yields one record per CDR3 protein. The sample consists of 650,000 to 800,000 distinct CDR3 sequences, approximately 15% of them appearing once. The sample consisted of PBMCs from blood, taken less than 15 days before vaccination. These receptors were taken from a man aged 50 to 60 who received an inactivated influenza vaccine. The CDR3 runs from the conserved cysteine through the conserved F or W. Each record gives: CDR3 protein, CDR3 DNA, clone size, V gene, J gene, D gene. A D gene is named only where the DNA matches it firmly. The size of a clone is reported for some rows only, either as once, few or many, or as a class for expanded clones.

CDR3 protein: CASSTDALGNEQFF
CDR3 DNA: TGTGCCAGCAGCACCGACGCCTTGGGTAATGAGCAGTTCTTC
clone size: -
V gene: TRBV7-9
J gene: TRBJ2-1
D gene: -

CDR3 protein: CASSVAGGTGTQYF
CDR3 DNA: TGTGCCAGCAGCGTAGCTGGAGGTACAGGGACCCAGTACTTC
clone size: -
V gene: TRBV9
J gene: TRBJ2-5
D gene: -

CDR3 protein: CASSQLADNEQFF
CDR3 DNA: TGCGCCAGCAGCCAACTAGCGGACAATGAGCAGTTCTTC
clone size: few
V gene: TRBV5-1
J gene: TRBJ2-1
D gene: TRBD2

CDR3 protein: CASSGFSGAPTGELFF
CDR3 DNA: TGCGCCAGCAGCGGGTTTTCGGGGGCCCCCACCGGGGAGCTGTTTTTT
clone size: few
V gene: TRBV4-1
J gene: TRBJ2-2
D gene: -

CDR3 protein: CASSLAGSHTGELFF
CDR3 DNA: TGTGCCAGCAGTTTAGCGGGATCGCACACCGGGGAGCTGTTTTTT
clone size: few
V gene: TRBV12-3/TRBV12-4
J gene: TRBJ2-2
D gene: -

CDR3 protein: CASSLGSHLQGLGQFF
CDR3 DNA: TGTGCCAGCAGCTTAGGTTCGCATTTACAGGGATTGGGGCAGTTCTTC
clone size: few
V gene: TRBV7-2
J gene: TRBJ2-1
D gene: -

CDR3 protein: CSARDWGRRRGEQFF
CDR3 DNA: TGCAGTGCTAGAGATTGGGGACGCAGGCGTGGTGAGCAGTTCTTC
clone size: many
V gene: TRBV20-1
J gene: TRBJ2-1
D gene: -

CDR3 protein: CASSQFLDGTQYF
CDR3 DNA: TGTGCCAGCAGCCAATTCCTCGACGGGACCCAGTACTTC
clone size: few
V gene: TRBV14
J gene: TRBJ2-5
D gene: -

CDR3 protein: CASSLAGGRRETQYF
CDR3 DNA: TGTGCCAGCAGCTTGGCCGGGGGGCGCCGAGAGACCCAGTACTTC
clone size: few
V gene: TRBV5-4
J gene: TRBJ2-5
D gene: -

CDR3 protein: CATSLRAYNEQFF
CDR3 DNA: TGTGCCACCAGCCTGCGGGCCTACAATGAGCAGTTCTTC
clone size: -
V gene: TRBV15
J gene: TRBJ2-1
D gene: -

CDR3 protein: CAKRVPWGSSYNEQFF
CDR3 DNA: TGTGCCAAGAGAGTCCCCTGGGGGAGCTCCTACAATGAGCAGTTCTTC
clone size: few
V gene: TRBV7-8
J gene: TRBJ2-1
D gene: -

CDR3 protein: CSARDMGKHSGANVLTF
CDR3 DNA: TGCAGTGCTAGAGATATGGGGAAGCACTCTGGGGCCAACGTCCTGACTTTC
clone size: -
V gene: TRBV20-1
J gene: TRBJ2-6
D gene: -

CDR3 protein: CASSFGGGGGNTIYF
CDR3 DNA: TGTGCCAGCAGCTTCGGGGGAGGTGGTGGAAACACCATATATTTT
clone size: -
V gene: TRBV5-5
J gene: TRBJ1-3
D gene: -

CDR3 protein: CASALASVRGYEQYF
CDR3 DNA: TGCGCCAGCGCCCTGGCGTCGGTTCGCGGCTACGAGCAGTACTTC
clone size: few
V gene: TRBV5-1
J gene: TRBJ2-7
D gene: -

CDR3 protein: CASSQQGVGELFF
CDR3 DNA: TGTGCCAGCAGCCAACAGGGCGTCGGGGAGCTGTTTTTT
clone size: many
V gene: TRBV9
J gene: TRBJ2-2
D gene: -

CDR3 protein: CATKTRRDTEAFF
CDR3 DNA: TGTGCCACCAAGACAAGGAGGGACACTGAAGCTTTCTTT
clone size: -
V gene: TRBV15
J gene: TRBJ1-1
D gene: -

CDR3 protein: CASTINRGRNQPQHF
CDR3 DNA: TGTGCCAGCACCATCAACAGGGGGCGAAATCAGCCCCAGCATTTT
clone size: -
V gene: TRBV28
J gene: TRBJ1-5
D gene: TRBD1

CDR3 protein: CASSQERGLNEKLFF
CDR3 DNA: TGTGCCAGCAGCCAAGAGAGGGGGCTTAATGAAAAACTGTTTTTT
clone size: many
V gene: TRBV4-2
J gene: TRBJ1-4
D gene: TRBD1

CDR3 protein: CSAPRGGASTGELFF
CDR3 DNA: TGCAGTGCCCCCCGGGGGGGGGCATCCACCGGGGAGCTGTTTTTT
clone size: few
V gene: TRBV20-1
J gene: TRBJ2-2
D gene: TRBD2

CDR3 protein: CASRRWGTDQETQYF
CDR3 DNA: TGCGCCAGCAGGCGATGGGGGACGGACCAAGAGACCCAGTACTTC
clone size: few
V gene: TRBV5-1
J gene: TRBJ2-5
D gene: -

CDR3 protein: CSAPGANRAYEQYF
CDR3 DNA: TGCAGTGCCCCGGGGGCTAATCGCGCCTACGAGCAGTACTTC
clone size: few
V gene: TRBV20-1
J gene: TRBJ2-7
D gene: -

CDR3 protein: CSASTLTGYTF
CDR3 DNA: TGCAGTGCTAGTACTTTAACTGGCTACACCTTC
clone size: few
V gene: TRBV20-1
J gene: TRBJ1-2
D gene: -

CDR3 protein: CASSQGTDYEQYF
CDR3 DNA: TGTGCCAGCAGCCAGGGGACAGACTACGAGCAGTACTTC
clone size: -
V gene: TRBV12-3/TRBV12-4
J gene: TRBJ2-7
D gene: TRBD1

CDR3 protein: CASSLEGFRTDTQYF
CDR3 DNA: TGTGCCAGCAGTTTAGAAGGGTTCCGCACAGATACGCAGTATTTT
clone size: few
V gene: TRBV12-3/TRBV12-4
J gene: TRBJ2-3
D gene: -

CDR3 protein: CASSLEQVWNTEAFF
CDR3 DNA: TGTGCCAGCAGCTTAGAACAGGTTTGGAACACTGAAGCTTTCTTT
clone size: -
V gene: TRBV7-2
J gene: TRBJ1-1
D gene: -

CDR3 protein: CASSARLTGANVLTF
CDR3 DNA: TGTGCCAGCAGTGCTAGGCTAACTGGGGCCAACGTCCTGACTTTC
clone size: -
V gene: TRBV6-1
J gene: TRBJ2-6
D gene: -

CDR3 protein: CASSPGGAFYNEQFF
CDR3 DNA: TGTGCCAGCAGCCCGGGGGGGGCTTTCTACAATGAGCAGTTCTTC
clone size: -
V gene: TRBV6-1
J gene: TRBJ2-1
D gene: TRBD2

CDR3 protein: CASSRLGPGREQFF
CDR3 DNA: TGTGCCAGCAGCCGACTTGGGCCAGGGCGTGAGCAGTTCTTC
clone size: few
V gene: TRBV28
J gene: TRBJ2-1
D gene: -

CDR3 protein: CASSLSGGEGTGELFF
CDR3 DNA: TGTGCCAGCAGCCTGTCGGGGGGAGAGGGCACCGGGGAGCTGTTTTTT
clone size: -
V gene: TRBV9
J gene: TRBJ2-2
D gene: TRBD2

CDR3 protein: CATIESTGTEAFF
CDR3 DNA: TGTGCCACTATAGAGTCGACAGGGACTGAAGCTTTCTTT
clone size: -
V gene: TRBV10-3
J gene: TRBJ1-1
D gene: TRBD1

CDR3 protein: CASSRPGNTIYF
CDR3 DNA: TGTGCCAGCAGTCGACCTGGAAACACCATATATTTT
clone size: few
V gene: TRBV3-1
J gene: TRBJ1-3
D gene: -

CDR3 protein: CASSQDPVRGTGELFF
CDR3 DNA: TGCGCCAGCAGCCAAGATCCCGTCCGGGGCACCGGGGAGCTGTTTTTT
clone size: few
V gene: TRBV4-3
J gene: TRBJ2-2
D gene: -

CDR3 protein: CASSWGLGRNYGYTF
CDR3 DNA: TGTGCCAGCAGCTGGGGGCTGGGTAGGAACTATGGCTACACCTTC
clone size: few
V gene: TRBV5-5
J gene: TRBJ1-2
D gene: -

CDR3 protein: CASSLSRLAGEQYF
CDR3 DNA: TGTGCCAGCAGTTTATCGCGCCTAGCAGGGGAGCAGTACTTC
clone size: many
V gene: TRBV27
J gene: TRBJ2-7
D gene: -

CDR3 protein: CSARDQAGRNEQFF
CDR3 DNA: TGCAGTGCTAGAGATCAGGCGGGGAGGAATGAGCAGTTCTTC
clone size: many
V gene: TRBV20-1
J gene: TRBJ2-1
D gene: -

CDR3 protein: CASSHPGQNNSPLHF
CDR3 DNA: TGTGCCAGCAGCCATCCGGGACAGAATAATTCACCCCTCCACTTT
clone size: few
V gene: TRBV4-2
J gene: TRBJ1-6
D gene: TRBD1

CDR3 protein: CASSIGRGSNSPLHF
CDR3 DNA: TGTGCCAGCAGCATAGGCAGGGGGTCCAATTCACCCCTCCACTTT
clone size: many
V gene: TRBV12-3/TRBV12-4
J gene: TRBJ1-6
D gene: TRBD1

CDR3 protein: CASSRDTRETQYF
CDR3 DNA: TGCGCCAGCAGCCGGGACACGCGAGAGACCCAGTACTTC
clone size: -
V gene: TRBV5-1
J gene: TRBJ2-5
D gene: -

CDR3 protein: CSVDGGGAEQYF
CDR3 DNA: TGCAGCGTTGACGGCGGGGGAGCCGAGCAGTACTTC
clone size: -
V gene: TRBV29-1
J gene: TRBJ2-7
D gene: TRBD2

CDR3 protein: CASSLTPAGSETQYF
CDR3 DNA: TGTGCCAGCAGCTTAACTCCCGCGGGCTCTGAGACCCAGTACTTC
clone size: few
V gene: TRBV7-2
J gene: TRBJ2-5
D gene: -

CDR3 protein: CASSLLLENTDTQYF
CDR3 DNA: TGTGCCAGCAGCTTATTATTAGAAAACACAGATACGCAGTATTTT
clone size: -
V gene: TRBV11-2
J gene: TRBJ2-3
D gene: -

CDR3 protein: CASSPHRVTEAFF
CDR3 DNA: TGTGCCAGCAGCCCACACAGGGTTACTGAAGCTTTCTTT
clone size: few
V gene: TRBV7-2
J gene: TRBJ1-1
D gene: -

CDR3 protein: CASSPGGTVYGYTF
CDR3 DNA: TGTGCCAGCAGTCCCGGCGGGACAGTATATGGCTACACCTTC
clone size: many
V gene: TRBV5-6
J gene: TRBJ1-2
D gene: TRBD1

CDR3 protein: CAWNRQPMNTEAFF
CDR3 DNA: TGTGCCTGGAATAGACAGCCAATGAACACTGAAGCTTTCTTT
clone size: few
V gene: TRBV30
J gene: TRBJ1-1
D gene: -

CDR3 protein: CASSYTSLGSGYPNYQYF
CDR3 DNA: TGTGCCAGCAGTTACACCTCCCTGGGTAGCGGGTACCCCAATTACCAGTACTTC
clone size: few
V gene: TRBV6-5
J gene: TRBJ2-5
D gene: TRBD2

CDR3 protein: CASSQERGRENTEAFF
CDR3 DNA: TGTGCCAGCAGCCAAGAGAGGGGCAGGGAAAACACTGAAGCTTTCTTT
clone size: few
V gene: TRBV3-1
J gene: TRBJ1-1
D gene: -

CDR3 protein: CASSLQGSGSGNTIYF
CDR3 DNA: TGCGCCAGCAGCTTACAGGGGTCGGGCTCTGGAAACACCATATATTTT
clone size: many
V gene: TRBV5-1
J gene: TRBJ1-3
D gene: TRBD1

CDR3 protein: CATSETGDSSYNEQFF
CDR3 DNA: TGTGCCACCAGTGAAACAGGGGACAGCTCCTACAATGAGCAGTTCTTC
clone size: -
V gene: TRBV24-1
J gene: TRBJ2-1
D gene: TRBD1

CDR3 protein: CSARRGLMPPDTQYF
CDR3 DNA: TGCAGTGCTAGGAGGGGACTAATGCCCCCCGATACGCAGTATTTT
clone size: many
V gene: TRBV20-1
J gene: TRBJ2-3
D gene: TRBD2

CDR3 protein: CSVGWGAPRSEAFF
CDR3 DNA: TGCAGCGTTGGTTGGGGGGCGCCAAGGTCTGAAGCTTTCTTT
clone size: -
V gene: TRBV29-1
J gene: TRBJ1-1
D gene: -

CDR3 protein: CSVWGDSRTYGYTF
CDR3 DNA: TGCAGCGTCTGGGGGGACAGCCGAACCTATGGCTACACCTTC
clone size: few
V gene: TRBV29-1
J gene: TRBJ1-2
D gene: TRBD1

CDR3 protein: CASSQYLPGQGRTGELFF
CDR3 DNA: TGTGCCAGCAGCCAATATCTTCCGGGACAGGGGCGCACCGGGGAGCTGTTTTTT
clone size: few
V gene: TRBV3-1
J gene: TRBJ2-2
D gene: TRBD1

CDR3 protein: CASSIPGREDTEAFF
CDR3 DNA: TGTGCCAGCAGTATACCAGGGAGGGAAGACACTGAAGCTTTCTTT
clone size: -
V gene: TRBV12-3/TRBV12-4
J gene: TRBJ1-1
D gene: -

CDR3 protein: CASSPLVSTDTQYF
CDR3 DNA: TGTGCCAGCAGCCCGCTGGTCAGCACAGATACGCAGTATTTT
clone size: few
V gene: TRBV7-9
J gene: TRBJ2-3
D gene: -

CDR3 protein: CASSLAGSRTGFPQPQHF
CDR3 DNA: TGTGCCAGCAGCTTAGCGGGGTCCAGGACAGGGTTTCCCCAGCCCCAGCATTTT
clone size: -
V gene: TRBV7-2
J gene: TRBJ1-5
D gene: TRBD1

CDR3 protein: CASSRRGGKETQYF
CDR3 DNA: TGTGCCAGCAGCCGACGAGGGGGGAAAGAGACCCAGTACTTC
clone size: few
V gene: TRBV5-4
J gene: TRBJ2-5
D gene: -

CDR3 protein: CASNSHRGRGLETQYF
CDR3 DNA: TGTGCCAGCAACTCCCACAGGGGGCGTGGGTTGGAGACCCAGTACTTC
clone size: -
V gene: TRBV11-2
J gene: TRBJ2-5
D gene: TRBD1

CDR3 protein: CASSGGPRGLGGYEQYF
CDR3 DNA: TGCGCCAGCAGCGGGGGACCACGGGGGCTCGGGGGCTACGAGCAGTACTTC
clone size: few
V gene: TRBV5-1
J gene: TRBJ2-7
D gene: -

CDR3 protein: CASRETGNEQFF
CDR3 DNA: TGCGCCAGCAGAGAGACAGGGAATGAGCAGTTCTTC
clone size: -
V gene: TRBV5-1
J gene: TRBJ2-1
D gene: TRBD1